Included here is one T cell receptor (beta chain) sequence, with context. This sample is part of a study of blood T cell repertoires in COVID-19. Study background: The origin of the acute and convalescent COVID-19 samples was the United States, Italy and Spain. PBMCs, B-cell-depleted T cells, or T cells were the source of the cDNA or gDNA that made up the material.

This CDR3 spans 18 amino acids. Germline CDR1 reads SGHTA; CDR2 reads FQGNSA. Unmatched junction bases numbered 7, after V lost 6 bases and J lost 2 bases. Here immunoSEQ multiplex PCR was the method, and the copy in TCRdb shows in-frame clones only, minus some. The sample shows about 250,000 clones, 80% to 90% of them seen only once. This clonotype was sampled from a woman aged 25 to 45 with active or convalescent COVID-19. The gene calls are TRBV7-2 and TRBJ2-1, with 16 positions matching TRBD2. Sequencing was carried out using peripheral blood. The CDR3 loop reads CASRRPGTSGGAYNEQFF. In DNA, the CDR3 is TGTGCCAGCAGACGACCCGGGACTAGCGGGGGGGCCTACAATGAGCAGTTCTTC.